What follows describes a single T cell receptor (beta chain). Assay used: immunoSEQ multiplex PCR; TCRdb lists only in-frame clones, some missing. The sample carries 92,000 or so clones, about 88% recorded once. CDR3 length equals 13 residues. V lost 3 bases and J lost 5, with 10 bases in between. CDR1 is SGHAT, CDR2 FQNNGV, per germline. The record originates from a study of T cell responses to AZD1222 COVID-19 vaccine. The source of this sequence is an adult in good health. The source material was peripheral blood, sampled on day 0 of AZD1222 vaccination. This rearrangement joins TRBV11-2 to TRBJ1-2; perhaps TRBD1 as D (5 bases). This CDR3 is CASSFLEGYGYTF. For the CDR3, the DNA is TGTGCCAGCAGCTTTTTGGAGGGGTATGGCTACACCTTC.